A selection of T cell receptor beta chains follows, all from one sample in a study of neurological immune-mediated disorders. TCRdb re-analysed the 5' RACE reads in MiXCR, keeping a single row per CDR3 protein. This table holds some 79,000 distinct CDR3 sequences, roughly an eighth found once. Sequencing was performed on PBMCs. These receptors were taken from a woman in her forties or fifties in good health. CDR3s include the opening cysteine and the closing phenylalanine or tryptophan. A D gene is named only where the DNA matches it firmly. Only some rows state a clone size, as once, few, many or a class for expanded clones.

>TRBJ1-5|many|.|TRBV10-3
TGTGCCATCAGTGAGGGACCTACCCTGTTACAGACCCAGCATTTT
CAISEGPTLLQTQHF
>TRBJ2-6|many|.|TRBV10-3
TGTGCCATCACTGACAGTTCCGGGGCCAACGTCCTGACTTTC
CAITDSSGANVLTF
>TRBJ1-4|many|.|TRBV2
TGTGCCAGCAGTGAAATAACAACTAATGAAAAACTGTTTTTT
CASSEITTNEKLFF
>TRBJ1-1|many|TRBD1|TRBV2
TGTGCCAGCAGACAGGGGGCCGGGAGTACTGAAGCTTTCTTT
CASRQGAGSTEAFF
>TRBJ2-1|many|.|TRBV29-1
TGCAGCGGACGACTCGGCGGGACTTATCAAGGCGATGAGCAGTTCTTC
CSGRLGGTYQGDEQFF
>TRBJ2-1|.|TRBD2|TRBV18
TGTGCCAGCTCACCACCAGGGGCTAGCGGGAGGATCAATGAGCAGTTCTTC
CASSPPGASGRINEQFF
>TRBJ2-5|many|.|TRBV7-2
TGTGCCAGCAGCTTAAAGGGGACGGCCCTAGAGACCCAGTACTTC
CASSLKGTALETQYF
>TRBJ2-7|.|.|TRBV20-1
TGCAGTGCTAGAGACCCTCAAACTCCTAACGAGTGGTACTTC
CSARDPQTPNEWYF
>TRBJ1-6|many|.|TRBV3-1
TGTGCCAGCAGCCATGGCAGGGTTGATTCACCCCTCCACTTT
CASSHGRVDSPLHF
>TRBJ2-1|many|.|TRBV12-3/TRBV12-4
TGTGCCAGCAGTTTGGCAGGCCTGTACAATGAGCAGTTCTTC
CASSLAGLYNEQFF